These 8 T cell receptor beta chains were all obtained from the same sample, sequenced in a study of technical replicates of blood from a few donors. TCRdb's copy holds only in-frame clones and misses some; the assay was immunoSEQ multiplex PCR. The table has almost 90,000 clones, about 95% seen once. Sequenced: T cells isolated from PBMCs. The receptors shown here come from a human donor in good health.

The V gene is TRBV6-5, the J gene TRBJ1-2; D perhaps matches TRBD1 (5 bases). The CDR3 has 13 amino acids. The germline V gene has CDR1 MNHEY and CDR2 SVGAGI. Trimming took off 6 bases at V and 3 bases at J, with 11 bases between the two ends. The CDR3 region is CASRTQGYYGYTF. CDR3 nucleotides: TGTGCCAGCAGGACTCAGGGTTACTATGGCTACACCTTC.

V usage is TRBV5-6 and J usage is TRBJ1-1; TRBD1 might be the D (6 bases). V was shortened by 4 bases and J by 7 bases, with 23 bases between the two germline ends. Germline CDR1 and CDR2: SGHDT and YYEEEE. The CDR3 covers 16 residues. The CDR3 reads CASSLDSQSRVGEAFF. The CDR3 bases are TGTGCCAGCAGCCTGGACAGCCAATCGAGGGTCGGTGAAGCTTTCTTT. The variable domain in full, with the rest retrieved from reference TRBV5-6 and TRBJ1-1, is DAGVTQSPTHLIKTRGQQVTLRCSPKSGHDTVSWYQQALGQGPQFIFQYYEEEERQRGNFPDRFSGHQFPNYSSELNVNALLLGDSALYLCASSLDSQSRVGEAFFGQGTRLTVV.

The chain combines TRBV7-3 with TRBJ2-7; TRBD2 matches 9 bases. The germline gives CDR1 SGHTA, CDR2 FQGTGA. The CDR3 contains 14 residues. The junction had 5 bases not matched to a gene; V was cut back by 3 bases and J by 5 bases. The CDR3 DNA reads TGTGCCAGCAGCTTGACAGGCGGGGGGGACGAGCAGTACTTC. As protein: CASSLTGGGDEQYF.

In DNA form, the CDR3 reads TGTGCCAGCAGCCGGACAAACGGTGAGACCCAGTACTTC. This codes for CASSRTNGETQYF. The chain recombines TRBV9 with TRBJ2-5; D possibly corresponds to TRBD1 (5 bases). Germline CDR1 is SGDLS and CDR2 is YYNGEE. Trimming took 4 bases from V and 5 from J, leaving 12 bases between them. The CDR3 is 13 residues long.

The chain combines TRBV4-2 with TRBJ2-3; tentatively, D is TRBD2 (6 bases). Germline V gene sequence: CDR1 LGHNA, CDR2 YNFKEQ. V shed 1 base and J shed 6 bases, with 8 bases lying between them. This CDR3 comprises 13 residues. CDR3 DNA: TGTGCCAGCAGCCAAGCGGGAGCGGATACGCAGTATTTT. It codes for CASSQAGADTQYF.

The chain carries TRBV19 and TRBJ1-1; D is perhaps TRBD1 (5 bases). CDR1 LNHDA and CDR2 SQIVND come from the germline V gene (reference sequence). V dropped 5 bases and J dropped 0 bases, with 10 bases sitting between them. The CDR3 is made up of 14 amino acids. CDR3 loop: CASSFDRMNTEAFF. The CDR3 bases are TGTGCCAGTAGTTTCGACAGAATGAACACTGAAGCTTTCTTT.

This chain joins TRBV11-2 and TRBJ1-2; 7 positions match TRBD1. This CDR3 spans 14 amino acids. The ends lost 6 bases at V and 4 bases at J; junction bases unmatched: 8. Germline-derived CDR1 and CDR2 are SGHAT and FQNNGV. The CDR3 nucleotides are TGTGCCAGCAGTCGACTCAGGGGGACCTATGGCTACACCTTC. Protein: CASSRLRGTYGYTF.

This clone was recorded only once. The chain joins TRBV28 to TRBJ1-5; possible D gene TRBD1, 6 bases. Germline V gene lookup returns CDR1 MDHEN and CDR2 SYDVKM. V lost 4 bases, J lost 4 bases, and 17 bases lay in between. The length of the CDR3 is 16 residues. This chain's CDR3 is CASSSTGGRPNQPQHF. For the CDR3, the DNA is TGTGCCAGCAGTTCCACCGGGGGGCGGCCTAATCAGCCCCAGCATTTT.